The clone carrying this T cell receptor beta chain was seen just once. This specimen comes from a study of blood T cell repertoires in COVID-19. Study-level information: Both acute and convalescent COVID-19 samples were obtained from the United States, Italy and Spain. T cells, B-cell-depleted T cells, or PBMCs supplied cDNA or gDNA.

The assay was immunoSEQ multiplex PCR, and TCRdb's table has in-frame clones only and misses some. The sample lists over 150,000 clones, 84% occurring once. Trimming removed 4 bases from V and 5 bases from J; junction bases left unmatched: 13. CDR3 size: 16 residues. Germline CDR1 reads SGHTS; CDR2 reads YDEGEE. The sequencing input was peripheral blood. The TCR was taken from a man aged 18-30 years with active or convalescent COVID-19. The V gene is TRBV5-8, the J gene TRBJ2-5, with TRBD2 identical over 8 bases. The CDR3: CASSHLRTSSWETQYF. The CDR3 bases are TGTGCCAGCAGCCACCTCCGGACTAGCAGCTGGGAGACCCAGTACTTC.